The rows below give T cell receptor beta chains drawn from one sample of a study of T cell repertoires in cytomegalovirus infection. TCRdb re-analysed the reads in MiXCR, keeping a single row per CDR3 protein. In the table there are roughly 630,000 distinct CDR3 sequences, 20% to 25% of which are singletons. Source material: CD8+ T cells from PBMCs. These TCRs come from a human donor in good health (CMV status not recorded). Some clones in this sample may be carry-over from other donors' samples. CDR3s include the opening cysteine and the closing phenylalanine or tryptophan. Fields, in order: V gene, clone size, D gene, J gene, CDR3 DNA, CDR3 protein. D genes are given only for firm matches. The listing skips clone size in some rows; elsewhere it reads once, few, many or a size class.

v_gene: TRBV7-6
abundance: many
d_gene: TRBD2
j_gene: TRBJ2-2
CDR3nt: TGTGCCAGCAGCCTGCCTAGCGGGGGGCCCCCTGATGTGGGGGAGCTGTTTTTT
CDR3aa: CASSLPSGGPPDVGELFF

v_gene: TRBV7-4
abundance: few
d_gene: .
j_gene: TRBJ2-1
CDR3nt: TGTGCCAGCAGCTTTAAACAGCGATTCCACGGGCAGTTCTTC
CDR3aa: CASSFKQRFHGQFF

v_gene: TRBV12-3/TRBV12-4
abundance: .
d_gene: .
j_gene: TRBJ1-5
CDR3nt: TGTGCCAGCAGTTTAGCTCGACTGGGCAGCAATCAGCCCCAGCATTTT
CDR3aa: CASSLARLGSNQPQHF

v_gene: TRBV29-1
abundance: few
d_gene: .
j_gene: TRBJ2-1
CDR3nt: TGCAGCGTTGATAAGGGTAGCTACAATGAGCAGTTCTTC
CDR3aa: CSVDKGSYNEQFF

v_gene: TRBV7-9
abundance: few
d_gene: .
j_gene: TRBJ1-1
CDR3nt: TGTGCCAGCAGCTACCCCCTTAGCCCGACAGGAGAGAGGAACACTGAAGCTTTCTTT
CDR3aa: CASSYPLSPTGERNTEAFF

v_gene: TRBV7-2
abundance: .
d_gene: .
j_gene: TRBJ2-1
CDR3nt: TGTGCCAGCAGCTTAGTTCGTGGGCTTCGTGAGCAGTTCTTC
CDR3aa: CASSLVRGLREQFF

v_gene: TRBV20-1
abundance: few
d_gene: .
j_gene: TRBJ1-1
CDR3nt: TGCAGTGCCACAACTGAGTTTGGGGGCACTGAAGCTTTCTTT
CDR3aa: CSATTEFGGTEAFF

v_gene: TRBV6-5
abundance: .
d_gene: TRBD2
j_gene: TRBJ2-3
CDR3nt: TGTGCCAGCAGCAATAGCGGGGGGGCCGCTGGAGATACGCAGTATTTT
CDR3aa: CASSNSGGAAGDTQYF

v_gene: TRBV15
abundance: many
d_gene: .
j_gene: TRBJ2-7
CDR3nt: TGTGCCACCAGCAGTCGGAGTCGGGTCAACGAGCAGTACTTC
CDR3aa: CATSSRSRVNEQYF

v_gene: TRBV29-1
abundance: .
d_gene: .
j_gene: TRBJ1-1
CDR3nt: TGCAGCGTTCTCGCCCGGGGCAGTGAAGCTTTCTTT
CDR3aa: CSVLARGSEAFF

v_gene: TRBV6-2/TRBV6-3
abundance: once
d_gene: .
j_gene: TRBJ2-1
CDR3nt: TGTGCCAGCAGTTCCCGGCTCGAGCAGTTCTTC
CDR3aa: CASSSRLEQFF

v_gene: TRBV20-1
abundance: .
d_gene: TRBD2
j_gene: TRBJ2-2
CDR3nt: TGCAGTGCTAGAGATCGTAGCGGGGGGGCCAACGGGGAGCTGTTTTTT
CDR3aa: CSARDRSGGANGELFF

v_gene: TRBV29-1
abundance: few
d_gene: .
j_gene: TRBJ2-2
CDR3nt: TGCAGCGTTGAAGCGGAGGCAGGGATCACCGGGGAGCTGTTTTTT
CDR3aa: CSVEAEAGITGELFF

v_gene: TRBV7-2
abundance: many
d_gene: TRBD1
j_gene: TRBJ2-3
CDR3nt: TGTGCCAGCAGCTTATCGACAGGGGTTTTCGCAGATACGCAGTATTTT
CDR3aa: CASSLSTGVFADTQYF

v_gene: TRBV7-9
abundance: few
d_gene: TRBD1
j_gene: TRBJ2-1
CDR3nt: TGTGCCAGCAGCATCATCCGGGACAGGGTTCGCGATGAGCAGTTCTTC
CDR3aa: CASSIIRDRVRDEQFF

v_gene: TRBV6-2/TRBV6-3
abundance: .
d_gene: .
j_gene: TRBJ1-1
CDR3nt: TGTGCCAGCAGTCCACTACCAGGTCTCCGGAGGGACCCTTTGAACACTGAAGCTTTCTTT
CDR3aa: CASSPLPGLRRDPLNTEAFF

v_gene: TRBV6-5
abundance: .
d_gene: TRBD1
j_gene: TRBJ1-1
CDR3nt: TGTGCCAGCAGTTACTCCTGGACAGGGCTCACTGAAGCTTTCTTT
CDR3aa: CASSYSWTGLTEAFF

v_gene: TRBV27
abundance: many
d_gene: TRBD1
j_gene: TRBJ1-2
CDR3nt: TGTGCCAGCATCACTACCCCGGGACAGGGGGTCTACACCTTC
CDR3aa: CASITTPGQGVYTF

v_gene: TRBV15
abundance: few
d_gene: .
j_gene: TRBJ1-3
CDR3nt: TGTGCCACCAGCAGAGATAAGTCTCCGAAAGTGCTCTCTGGAAACACCATATATTTT
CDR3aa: CATSRDKSPKVLSGNTIYF

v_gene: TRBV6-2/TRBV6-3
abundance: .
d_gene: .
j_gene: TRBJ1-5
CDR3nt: TGTGCCAGCAGTTACCGACCTCCGAGCAATCAGCCCCAGCATTTT
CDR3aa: CASSYRPPSNQPQHF

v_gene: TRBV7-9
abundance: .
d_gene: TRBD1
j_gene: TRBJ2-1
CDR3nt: TGTGCCAGCAGCTTAGCGTGGGGACAGGGGGCCTTTGAGCAGTTCTTC
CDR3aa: CASSLAWGQGAFEQFF

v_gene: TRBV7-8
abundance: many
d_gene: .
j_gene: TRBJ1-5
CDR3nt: TGTGCCAGCACCCCTGGAAGGAGCAATCAGCCCCAGCATTTT
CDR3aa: CASTPGRSNQPQHF

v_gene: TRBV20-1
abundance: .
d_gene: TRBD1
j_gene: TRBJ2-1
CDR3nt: TGCAGCCCAACAGGGGGCATATCCAATGAGCAGTTCTTC
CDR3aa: CSPTGGISNEQFF

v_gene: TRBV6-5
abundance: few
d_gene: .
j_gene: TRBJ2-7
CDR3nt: TGTGCCAGCAGTTACTTCGGTTCGGCCAGGGTCTGGGAGCAGTACTTC
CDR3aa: CASSYFGSARVWEQYF

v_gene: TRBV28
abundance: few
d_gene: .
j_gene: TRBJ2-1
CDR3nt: TGTGCCAGCAAAGGGGGACCCTACAATGAGCAGTTCTTC
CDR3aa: CASKGGPYNEQFF

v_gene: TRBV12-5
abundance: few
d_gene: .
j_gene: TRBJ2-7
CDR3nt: TGTGCTAGTGGTTTGACGGACAACCACGAGCAGTACTTC
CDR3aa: CASGLTDNHEQYF

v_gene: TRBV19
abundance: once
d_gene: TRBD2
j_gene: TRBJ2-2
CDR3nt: TGTGCCAGTAGTCCCCGGACTAGCGGGGGGGCCGGGTCTGCCGGGGAGCTGTTTTTT
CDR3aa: CASSPRTSGGAGSAGELFF

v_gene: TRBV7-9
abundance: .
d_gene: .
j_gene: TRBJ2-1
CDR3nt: TGTGCCAGCAGCCCCCGGGATTCACCCTACAATGAGCAGTTCTTC
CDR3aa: CASSPRDSPYNEQFF

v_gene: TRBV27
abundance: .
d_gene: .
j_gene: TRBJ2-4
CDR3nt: TGTGCCAACAGTTTCCGGCAGGGAGAGGCCAAAAACATTCAGTACTTC
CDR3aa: CANSFRQGEAKNIQYF

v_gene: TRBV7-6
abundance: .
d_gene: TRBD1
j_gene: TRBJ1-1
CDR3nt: TGTGCCAGCAGCTTAGTCGATAGGGGACAGAAAGCTTTCTTT
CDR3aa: CASSLVDRGQKAFF

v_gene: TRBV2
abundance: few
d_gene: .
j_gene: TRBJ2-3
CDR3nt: TGTGCCATCGAATCGTCTAGCACAGATACGCAGTATTTT
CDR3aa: CAIESSSTDTQYF

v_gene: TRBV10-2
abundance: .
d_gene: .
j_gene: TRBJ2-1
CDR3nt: TGCGCCAGCAGTGCCTACAACGGCAATGAGCAGTTCTTC
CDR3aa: CASSAYNGNEQFF

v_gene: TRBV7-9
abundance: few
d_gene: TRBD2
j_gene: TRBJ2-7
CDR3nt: TGTGCCAGCAGCGGGGGGGTGTCCTACGAGCAGTACTTC
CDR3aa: CASSGGVSYEQYF

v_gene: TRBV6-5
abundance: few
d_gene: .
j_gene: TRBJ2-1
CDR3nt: TGTGCCAGCAGTTACTCGATTGCGGGGACAAATGAGCAGTTCTTC
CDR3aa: CASSYSIAGTNEQFF

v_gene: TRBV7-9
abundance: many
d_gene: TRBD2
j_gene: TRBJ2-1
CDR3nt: TGTGCCAGCAGCTGGACTAGCGGGGACAATGAGCAGTTCTTC
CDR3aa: CASSWTSGDNEQFF

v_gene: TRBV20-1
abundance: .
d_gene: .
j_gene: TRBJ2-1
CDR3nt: TGCAGTGCCGGGGGAGGGGGGTCCCCGCACAATGAGCAGTTCTTC
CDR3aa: CSAGGGGSPHNEQFF

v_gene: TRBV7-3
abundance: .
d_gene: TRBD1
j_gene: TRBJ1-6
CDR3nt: TGTGCCAACAGCCATTCGGGGACAGGGGACGAAGGACCGCATAATTCACCCCTCCACTTT
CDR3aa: CANSHSGTGDEGPHNSPLHF

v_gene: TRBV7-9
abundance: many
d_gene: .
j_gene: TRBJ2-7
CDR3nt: TGTGCCAGCAGCTTAGCAAGTGACTACGAGCAGTACTTC
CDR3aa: CASSLASDYEQYF

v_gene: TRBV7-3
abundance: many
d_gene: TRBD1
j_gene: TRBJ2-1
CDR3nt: TGTGCCAGCAGCCTGACAGGGGGCGGCCACAATGAGCAGTTCTTC
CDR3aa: CASSLTGGGHNEQFF

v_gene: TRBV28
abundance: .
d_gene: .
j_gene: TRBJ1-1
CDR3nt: TGTGCCAGCAGTCGTCGTCGGGGTGAAGCTTTCTTT
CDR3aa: CASSRRRGEAFF

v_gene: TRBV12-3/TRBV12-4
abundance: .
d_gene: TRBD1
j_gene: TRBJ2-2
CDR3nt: TGTGCCAGCAGGATGACAGGGCCCGGGGAGCTGTTTTTT
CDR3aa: CASRMTGPGELFF

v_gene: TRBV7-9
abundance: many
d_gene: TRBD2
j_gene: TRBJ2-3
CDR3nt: TGTGCCAGCAGGCGGAGCGGGGGCCTACAGTATTTT
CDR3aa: CASRRSGGLQYF

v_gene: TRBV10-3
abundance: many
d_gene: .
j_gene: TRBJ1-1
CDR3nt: TGTGCCATCAGTGTAAGGGCCAGGGGAGGTTCAGGAACTGAAGCTTTCTTT
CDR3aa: CAISVRARGGSGTEAFF

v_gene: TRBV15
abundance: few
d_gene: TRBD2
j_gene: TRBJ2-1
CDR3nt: TGTGCCACCAGCAGAGATCCTCCCCGCCTGGCGGGGGGGCCTGATGAGCAGTTCTTC
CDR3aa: CATSRDPPRLAGGPDEQFF

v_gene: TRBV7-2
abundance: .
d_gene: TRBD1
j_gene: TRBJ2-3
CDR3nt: TGTGCCAGCAGCCTGGGGACAGGGTTGTTTTACGCAGATACGCAGTATTTT
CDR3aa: CASSLGTGLFYADTQYF

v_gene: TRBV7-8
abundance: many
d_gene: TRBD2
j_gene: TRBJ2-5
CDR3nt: TGTGCCAGCAGGCCGAGCGGGGGGGAGACCCAGTACTTC
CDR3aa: CASRPSGGETQYF